This TCR beta chain is drawn from a study of lymphopenia after photon versus proton radiotherapy. Germline V CDR1 and CDR2: SGHNT, YYREEE (reference sequence). The V segment lost 4 bases and the J segment 0 bases; nucleotides outside the gene matches: 3. The CDR3 extends over 14 amino acids. The table came from immunoSEQ multiplex PCR; TCRdb's copy has only in-frame clones and leaves some out. The table has some 42,000 clones, about 85% seen once. The table lists this clone with a count of one. The target antigen is unknown. Study-level points and caveats: Oligoclonal CD8+ Temra expansion after nadir drove photon patients' diversity drop. Relative stability marked proton patients; photon patients lost diversity and naive cells. In patients who died, overall survival fell as post-nadir TCR diversity dropped more.

The chain employs TRBV5-4 and TRBJ2-5; the match to TRBD2 covers 7 bases. This sequence was found in a woman in her 70s with pancreatic cancer. Sequenced here: peripheral blood, sampled from a patient treated with proton-based radiotherapy. CDR3 protein: CASSRGLDQETQYF. CDR3 sequence (DNA): TGTGCCAGCAGCCGTGGACTAGACCAAGAGACCCAGTACTTC.